This passage covers 5 T cell receptor beta chains from one sample sequenced in a study of shared clonotypes between healthy human individuals. The naive CD8 population came from CD45RO-negative cells selected for CCR7, without terminally differentiated effector memory CD45RA+ cells. The data were produced by immunoSEQ multiplex PCR, yet TCRdb's version contains in-frame clones alone and is incomplete. The sample records around 1.9 million clones, roughly 93% being singletons. Sample: naive CD8+ T cells from PBMCs. The source of these receptors is a man younger than 35 in good health. Some clones in this sample may be carry-over from other donors' samples.

This rearrangement joins TRBV9 to TRBJ2-7; 10 positions match TRBD2. The length of the CDR3 is 13 residues. V dropped 4 bases and J dropped 6; count of bases not matched to a gene: 4. Germline lookup yields CDR1 SGDLS and CDR2 YYNGEE. CDR3 sequence reads: CASSIAGGGEQYF. Here the CDR3 DNA reads TGTGCCAGCAGCATAGCGGGAGGAGGCGAGCAGTACTTC.

This chain joins TRBV27 and TRBJ2-4, with a possible D match to TRBD2 (5 bases). V was shortened by 4 bases and J by 0 bases, with 16 bases between the two germline ends. Looked up from germline, CDR1 is MNHEY and CDR2 is SMNVEV (reference sequence). The CDR3 has 17 amino acids. Here the CDR3 DNA reads TGTGCCAGCAGTTGGATCGCGGTGGGAGCAGCCAAAAACATTCAGTACTTC. Translation: CASSWIAVGAAKNIQYF.

Comments on this clone: Other nucleotide sequences in the sample specify the same CDR3. V usage is TRBV7-9 and J usage is TRBJ2-1; maybe TRBD1 (6 bases). Deletions cut 4 bases from V and 8 bases from J, with 9 bases between. The germline V gene encodes CDR1 SEHNR and CDR2 FQNEAQ (reference sequence). The CDR3 is 12 residues long. Written as DNA, the CDR3 is TGTGCCAGCAGCTCACAGGGTGATGAGCAGTTCTTC. The encoded protein is CASSSQGDEQFF.

The V gene is TRBV5-6, the J gene TRBJ2-1; D not certain. Germline lookup yields CDR1 SGHDT and CDR2 YYEEEE. There are 12 residues in the CDR3. V gave up 0 bases and J gave up 9 bases, with 7 bases separating them. CDR3 sequence: CASSLDLAEQFF. The CDR3 nucleotides are TGTGCCAGCAGCTTGGACTTGGCTGAGCAGTTCTTC.

The chain joins TRBV5-5 to TRBJ2-1, with 10 bases matching TRBD2. Germline CDR1 SGHKS, CDR2 YYEKEE (reference sequence). CDR3 length: 15 residues. V gave up 5 bases and J gave up 1 base; unmatched junction bases: 3. CDR3 in DNA: TGTGCCAGCAGTCCTAGCGGGAGATCCTACAATGAGCAGTTCTTC. It codes for CASSPSGRSYNEQFF. Full variable domain (remainder filled in from reference TRBV5-5 and TRBJ2-1): DAGVTQSPTHLIKTRGQQVTLRCSPISGHKSVSWYQQVLGQGPQFIFQYYEKEERGRGNFPDRFSARQFPNYSSELNVNALLLGDSALYLCASSPSGRSYNEQFFGPGTRLTVL.